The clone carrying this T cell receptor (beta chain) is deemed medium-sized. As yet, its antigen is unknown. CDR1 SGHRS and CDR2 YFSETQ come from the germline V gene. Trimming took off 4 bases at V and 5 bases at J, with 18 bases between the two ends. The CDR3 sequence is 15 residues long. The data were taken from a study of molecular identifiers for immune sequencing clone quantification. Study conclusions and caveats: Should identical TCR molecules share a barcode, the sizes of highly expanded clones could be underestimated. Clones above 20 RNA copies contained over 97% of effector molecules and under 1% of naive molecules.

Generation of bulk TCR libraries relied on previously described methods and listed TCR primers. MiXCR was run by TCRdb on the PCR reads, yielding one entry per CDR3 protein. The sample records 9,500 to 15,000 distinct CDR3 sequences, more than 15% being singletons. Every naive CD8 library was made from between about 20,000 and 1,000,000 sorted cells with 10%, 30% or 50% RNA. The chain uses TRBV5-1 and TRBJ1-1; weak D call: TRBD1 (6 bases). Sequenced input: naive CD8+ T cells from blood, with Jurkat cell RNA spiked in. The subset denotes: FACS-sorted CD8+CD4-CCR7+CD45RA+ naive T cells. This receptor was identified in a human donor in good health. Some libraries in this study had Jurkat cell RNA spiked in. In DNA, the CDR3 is TGCGCCAGCAGCGAAGGACAGCCCTACCGTACTGAAGCTTTCTTT. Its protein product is CASSEGQPYRTEAFF.